This record looks at one TCR beta chain sequence and its context. TCRdb's copy holds only in-frame clones and misses some; the assay was immunoSEQ multiplex PCR. The table records about 64,000 clones, 96% of them present only once. This sample was taken from a study of T cell changes during pregnancy in multiple sclerosis. Sequencing was performed on CD8+ T cells from peripheral blood mononuclear cells, taken after pregnancy. This TCR came from a female donor with multiple sclerosis, enrolled in a pregnancy study.

The CDR3 nucleotides are TGCGCCAGCAGCTTGGGCCGGACTAGCGGGACCACAGATACGCAGTATTTT. Protein product: CASSLGRTSGTTDTQYF. The gene calls are TRBV5-1 and TRBJ2-3; 12 nucleotides line up with TRBD2. The CDR3 has 17 amino acids. Germline V gene sequence: CDR1 SGHRS, CDR2 YFSETQ. The V gene end was trimmed by 0 bases and the J gene end by 2 bases; junction bases not matched to a gene: 4.